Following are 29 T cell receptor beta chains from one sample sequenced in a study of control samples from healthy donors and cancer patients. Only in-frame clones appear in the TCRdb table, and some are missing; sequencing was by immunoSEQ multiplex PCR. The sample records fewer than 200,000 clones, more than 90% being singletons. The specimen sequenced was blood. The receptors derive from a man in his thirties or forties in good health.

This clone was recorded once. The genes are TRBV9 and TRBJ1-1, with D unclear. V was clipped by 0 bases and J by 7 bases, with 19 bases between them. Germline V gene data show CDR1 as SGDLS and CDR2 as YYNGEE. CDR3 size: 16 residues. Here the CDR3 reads CASSVGVGPVISEAFF. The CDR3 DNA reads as TGTGCCAGCAGCGTAGGGGTTGGACCTGTCATAAGTGAAGCTTTCTTT. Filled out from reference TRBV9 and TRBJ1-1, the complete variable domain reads DSGVTQTPKHLITATGQRVTLRCSPRSGDLSVYWYQQSLDQGLQFLIQYYNGEERAKGNILERFSAQQFPDLHSELNLSSLELGDSALYFCASSVGVGPVISEAFFGQGTRLTVV.

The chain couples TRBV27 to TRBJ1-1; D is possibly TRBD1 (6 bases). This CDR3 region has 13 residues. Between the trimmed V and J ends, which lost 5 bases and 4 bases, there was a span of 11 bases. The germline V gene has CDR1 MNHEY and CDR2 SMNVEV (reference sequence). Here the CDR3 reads CASSQRGGTEAFF. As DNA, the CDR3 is TGTGCCAGCAGTCAAAGGGGGGGCACTGAAGCTTTCTTT.

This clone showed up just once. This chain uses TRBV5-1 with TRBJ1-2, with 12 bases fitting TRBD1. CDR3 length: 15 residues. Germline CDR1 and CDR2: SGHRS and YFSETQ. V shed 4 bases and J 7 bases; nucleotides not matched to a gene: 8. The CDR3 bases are TGCGCCAGCAGCCAGCAACCGGGACAGGGGGCTGGCTACACCTTC. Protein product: CASSQQPGQGAGYTF.

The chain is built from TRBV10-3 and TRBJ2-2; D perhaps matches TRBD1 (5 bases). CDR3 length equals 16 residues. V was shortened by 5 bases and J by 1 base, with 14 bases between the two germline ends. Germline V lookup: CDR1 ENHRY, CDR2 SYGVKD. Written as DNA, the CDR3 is TGTGCCATCAGTCAAGGGGCCCTAAAGAACACCGGGGAGCTGTTTTTT. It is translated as CAISQGALKNTGELFF.

The CDR3 DNA sequence: TGTGCCAGCAGCCAAGGACAGGGGAGGGTTGAGCAGTTCTTC. It specifies CASSQGQGRVEQFF. This chain links TRBV3-1 (or the pseudogene TRBV3-2) with TRBJ2-1; tentatively, D is TRBD1 (8 bases). V gave up 1 base and J gave up 9 bases, with 13 bases separating them. The CDR3 is made up of 14 amino acids. Germline lookup yields CDR1 LGHDT and CDR2 YNNKEL (reference sequence).

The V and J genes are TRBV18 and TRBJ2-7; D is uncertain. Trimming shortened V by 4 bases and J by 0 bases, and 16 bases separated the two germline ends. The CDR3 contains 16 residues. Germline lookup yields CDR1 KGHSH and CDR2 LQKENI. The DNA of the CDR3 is TGTGCCAGCTCACGAAACCCAGATTTCAACTCCTACGAGCAGTACTTC. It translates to CASSRNPDFNSYEQYF. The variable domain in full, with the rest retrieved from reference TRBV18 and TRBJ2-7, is NAGVMQNPRHLVRRRGQEARLRCSPMKGHSHVYWYRQLPEEGLKFMVYLQKENIIDESGMPKERFSAEFPKEGPSILRIQQVVRGDSAAYFCASSRNPDFNSYEQYFGPGTRLTVT.

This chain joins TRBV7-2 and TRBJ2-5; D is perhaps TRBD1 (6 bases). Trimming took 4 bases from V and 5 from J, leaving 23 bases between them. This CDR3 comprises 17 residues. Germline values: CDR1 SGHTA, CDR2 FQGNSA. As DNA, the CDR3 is TGTGCCAGCAGCTCAGATGGGCAACAGGGACCATGGGAGACCCAGTACTTC. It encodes CASSSDGQQGPWETQYF.

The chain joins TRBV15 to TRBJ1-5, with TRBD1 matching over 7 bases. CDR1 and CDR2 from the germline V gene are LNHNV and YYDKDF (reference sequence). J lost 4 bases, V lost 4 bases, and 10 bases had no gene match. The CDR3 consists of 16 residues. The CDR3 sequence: CATSNGGETGNQPQHF. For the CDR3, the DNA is TGTGCCACCAGCAATGGTGGAGAGACAGGGAATCAGCCCCAGCATTTT. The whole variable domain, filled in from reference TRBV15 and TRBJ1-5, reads DAMVIQNPRYQVTQFGKPVTLSCSQTLNHNVMYWYQQKSSQAPKLLFHYYDKDFNNEADTPDNFQSRRPNTSFCFLDIRSPGLGDTAMYLCATSNGGETGNQPQHFGDGTRLSIL.

The CDR3: CASSQVPGEQYF. The CDR3 coding sequence is TGTGCCAGCAGCCAAGTCCCCGGCGAGCAGTACTTC. The chain joins TRBV7-8 to TRBJ2-7; no reliable D call. The CDR3 length is 12 residues. The V gene lost 5 bases and the J gene lost 6 bases, with 11 bases spanning the gap. The germline V gene has CDR1 SGHVS and CDR2 FQNEAQ.

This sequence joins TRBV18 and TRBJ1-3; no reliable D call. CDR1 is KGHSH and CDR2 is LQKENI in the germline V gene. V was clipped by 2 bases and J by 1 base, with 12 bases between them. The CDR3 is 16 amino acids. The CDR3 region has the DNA TGTGCCAGCTCACCAGATTTCCGGACTTCTGGAAACACCATATATTTT. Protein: CASSPDFRTSGNTIYF.

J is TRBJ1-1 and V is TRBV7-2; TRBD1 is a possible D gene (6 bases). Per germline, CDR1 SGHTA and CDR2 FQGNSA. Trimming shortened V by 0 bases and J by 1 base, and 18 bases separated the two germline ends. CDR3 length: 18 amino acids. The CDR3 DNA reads TGTGCCAGCAGCTTAGCCCCTACAGGGAGGGCAGGGAACACTGAAGCTTTCTTT. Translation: CASSLAPTGRAGNTEAFF.

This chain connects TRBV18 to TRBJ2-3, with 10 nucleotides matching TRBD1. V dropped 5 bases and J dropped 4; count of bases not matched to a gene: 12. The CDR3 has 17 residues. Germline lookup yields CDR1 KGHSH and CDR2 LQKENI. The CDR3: CASSGRPGTGAADTQYF. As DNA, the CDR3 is TGTGCCAGCTCAGGACGTCCCGGGACAGGGGCGGCAGATACGCAGTATTTT.

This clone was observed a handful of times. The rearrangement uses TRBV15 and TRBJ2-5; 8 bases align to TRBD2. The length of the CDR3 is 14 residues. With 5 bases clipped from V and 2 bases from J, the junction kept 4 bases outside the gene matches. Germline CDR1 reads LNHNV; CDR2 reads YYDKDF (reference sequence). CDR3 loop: CATSSRGGQETQYF. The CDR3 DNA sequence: TGTGCCACCAGCTCACGGGGGGGTCAAGAGACCCAGTACTTC.

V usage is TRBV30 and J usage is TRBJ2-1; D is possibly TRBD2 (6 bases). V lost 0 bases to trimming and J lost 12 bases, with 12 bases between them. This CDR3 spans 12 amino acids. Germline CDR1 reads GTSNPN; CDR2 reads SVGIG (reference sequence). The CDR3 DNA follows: TGTGCCTGGAGTGTACTCGGGAGTGCGCAGTTCTTC. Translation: CAWSVLGSAQFF.

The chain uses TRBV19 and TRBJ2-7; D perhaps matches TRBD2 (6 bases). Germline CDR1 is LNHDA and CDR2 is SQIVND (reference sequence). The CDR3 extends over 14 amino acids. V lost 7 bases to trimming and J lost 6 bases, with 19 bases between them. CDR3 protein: CASILRRQTSEQYF. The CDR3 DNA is TGTGCCAGTATCCTCAGGAGGCAGACTAGCGAGCAGTACTTC.

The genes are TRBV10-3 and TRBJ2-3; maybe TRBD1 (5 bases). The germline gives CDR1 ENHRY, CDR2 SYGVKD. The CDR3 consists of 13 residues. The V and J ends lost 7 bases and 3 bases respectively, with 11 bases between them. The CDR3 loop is CAITAGPTDTQYF. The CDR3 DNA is TGTGCCATCACTGCAGGGCCGACAGATACGCAGTATTTT.

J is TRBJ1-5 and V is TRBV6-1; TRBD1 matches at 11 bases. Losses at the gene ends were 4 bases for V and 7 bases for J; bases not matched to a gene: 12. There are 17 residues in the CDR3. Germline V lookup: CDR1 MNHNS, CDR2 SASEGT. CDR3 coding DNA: TGTGCCAGCAGTGCCCGGACAGGGGGCGGGTTTAAGCAGCCCCAGCATTTT. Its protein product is CASSARTGGGFKQPQHF.

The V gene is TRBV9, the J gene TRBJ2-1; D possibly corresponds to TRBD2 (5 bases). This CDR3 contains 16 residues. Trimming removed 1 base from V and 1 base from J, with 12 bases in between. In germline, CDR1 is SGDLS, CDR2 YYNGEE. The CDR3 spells CASSVRGKMSYNEQFF. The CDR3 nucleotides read TGTGCCAGCAGCGTAAGAGGGAAGATGTCCTACAATGAGCAGTTCTTC. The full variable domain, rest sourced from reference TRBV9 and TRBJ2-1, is DSGVTQTPKHLITATGQRVTLRCSPRSGDLSVYWYQQSLDQGLQFLIQYYNGEERAKGNILERFSAQQFPDLHSELNLSSLELGDSALYFCASSVRGKMSYNEQFFGPGTRLTVL.

The CDR3 region is CASSKTGRWNYGYTF. CDR3 DNA sequence: TGTGCCAGCAGTAAGACAGGGCGCTGGAACTATGGCTACACCTTC. The chain carries TRBV6-5 and TRBJ1-2, with TRBD1 identical over 7 bases. V lost 5 bases to trimming and J lost 2 bases; unmatched junction nucleotides: 8. Germline V gene lookup returns CDR1 MNHEY and CDR2 SVGAGI. This CDR3 is built from 15 residues.

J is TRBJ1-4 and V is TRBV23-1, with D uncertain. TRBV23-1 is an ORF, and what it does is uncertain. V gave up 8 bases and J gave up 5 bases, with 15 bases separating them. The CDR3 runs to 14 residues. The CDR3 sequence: CASVGGKTNEKLFF. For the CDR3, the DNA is TGCGCCAGCGTGGGCGGGAAAACAAATGAAAAACTGTTTTTT.

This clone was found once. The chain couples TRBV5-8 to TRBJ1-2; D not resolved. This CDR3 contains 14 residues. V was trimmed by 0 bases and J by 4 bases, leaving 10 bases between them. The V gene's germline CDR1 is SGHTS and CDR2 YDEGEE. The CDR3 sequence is CASSLAGRTYGYTF. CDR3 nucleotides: TGTGCCAGCAGCTTGGCTGGGCGGACCTATGGCTACACCTTC.

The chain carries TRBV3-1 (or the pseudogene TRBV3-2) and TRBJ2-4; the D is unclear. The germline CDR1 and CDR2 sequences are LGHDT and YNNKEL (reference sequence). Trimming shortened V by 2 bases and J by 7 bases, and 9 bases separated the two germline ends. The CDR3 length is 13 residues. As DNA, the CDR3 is TGTGCCAGCAGCCAAAAACAACAGAACATTCAGTACTTC. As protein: CASSQKQQNIQYF.

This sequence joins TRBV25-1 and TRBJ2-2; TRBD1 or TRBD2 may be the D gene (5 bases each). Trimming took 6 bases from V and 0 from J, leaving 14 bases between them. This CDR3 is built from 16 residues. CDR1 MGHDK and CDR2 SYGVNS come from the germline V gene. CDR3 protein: CASRANGGANTGELFF. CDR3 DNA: TGTGCCAGCAGAGCCAATGGGGGAGCGAACACCGGGGAGCTGTTTTTT. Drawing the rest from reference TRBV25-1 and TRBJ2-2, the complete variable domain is EADIYQTPRYLVIGTGKKITLECSQTMGHDKMYWYQQDPGMELHLIHYSYGVNSTEKGDLSSESTVSRIRTEHFPLTLESARPSHTSQYLCASRANGGANTGELFFGEGSRLTVL.

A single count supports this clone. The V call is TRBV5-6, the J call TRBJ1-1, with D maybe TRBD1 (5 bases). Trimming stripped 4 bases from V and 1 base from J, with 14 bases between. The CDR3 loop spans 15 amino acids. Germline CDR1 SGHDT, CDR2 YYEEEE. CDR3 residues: CASSPGWRGNTEAFF. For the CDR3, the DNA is TGTGCCAGCAGCCCGGGGTGGAGGGGGAACACTGAAGCTTTCTTT.

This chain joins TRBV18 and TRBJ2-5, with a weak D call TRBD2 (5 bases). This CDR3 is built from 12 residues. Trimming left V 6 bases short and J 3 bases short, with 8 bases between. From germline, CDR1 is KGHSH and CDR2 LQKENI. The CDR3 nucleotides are TGTGCCAGCTCCCCGAGGGAAGAGACCCAGTACTTC. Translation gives CASSPREETQYF. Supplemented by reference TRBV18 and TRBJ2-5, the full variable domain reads NAGVMQNPRHLVRRRGQEARLRCSPMKGHSHVYWYRQLPEEGLKFMVYLQKENIIDESGMPKERFSAEFPKEGPSILRIQQVVRGDSAAYFCASSPREETQYFGPGTRLLVL.

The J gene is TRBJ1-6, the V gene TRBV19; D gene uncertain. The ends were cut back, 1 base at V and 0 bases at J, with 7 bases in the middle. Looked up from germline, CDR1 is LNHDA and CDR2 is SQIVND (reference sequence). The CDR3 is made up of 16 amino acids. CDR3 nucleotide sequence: TGTGCCAGTAGTATAGTTCAGAGCTCCTATAATTCACCCCTCCACTTT. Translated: CASSIVQSSYNSPLHF.

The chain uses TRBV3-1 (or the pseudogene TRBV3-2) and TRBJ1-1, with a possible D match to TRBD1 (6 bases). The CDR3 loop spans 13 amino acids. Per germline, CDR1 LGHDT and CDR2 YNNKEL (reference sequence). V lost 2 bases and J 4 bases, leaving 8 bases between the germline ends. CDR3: CASSQTGSTEAFF. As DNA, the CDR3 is TGTGCCAGCAGCCAAACAGGGAGCACTGAAGCTTTCTTT.

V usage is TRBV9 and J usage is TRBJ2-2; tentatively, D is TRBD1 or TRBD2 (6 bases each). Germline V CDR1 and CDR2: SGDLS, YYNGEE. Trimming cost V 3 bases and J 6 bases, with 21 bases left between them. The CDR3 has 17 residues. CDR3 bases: TGTGCCAGCAGCGCCCAAAGGGGGGACCCTGGATCCGGGGAGCTGTTTTTT. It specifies CASSAQRGDPGSGELFF.

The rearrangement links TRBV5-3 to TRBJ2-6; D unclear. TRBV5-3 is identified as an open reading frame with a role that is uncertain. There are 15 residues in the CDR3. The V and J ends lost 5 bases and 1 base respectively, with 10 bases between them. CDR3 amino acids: CARSPGVSGANVLTF. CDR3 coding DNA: TGTGCCAGAAGTCCTGGGGTATCTGGGGCCAACGTCCTGACTTTC.